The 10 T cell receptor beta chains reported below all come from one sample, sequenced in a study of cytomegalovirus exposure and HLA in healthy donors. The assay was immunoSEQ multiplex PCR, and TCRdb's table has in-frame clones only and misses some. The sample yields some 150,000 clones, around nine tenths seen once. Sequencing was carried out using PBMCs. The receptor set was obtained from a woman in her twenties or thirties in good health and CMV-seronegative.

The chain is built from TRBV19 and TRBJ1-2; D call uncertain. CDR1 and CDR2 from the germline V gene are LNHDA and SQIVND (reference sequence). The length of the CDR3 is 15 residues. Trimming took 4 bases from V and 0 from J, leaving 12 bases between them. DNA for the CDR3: TGTGCCAGTAGTAATCTGACGGGAGCTAACTATGGCTACACCTTC. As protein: CASSNLTGANYGYTF.

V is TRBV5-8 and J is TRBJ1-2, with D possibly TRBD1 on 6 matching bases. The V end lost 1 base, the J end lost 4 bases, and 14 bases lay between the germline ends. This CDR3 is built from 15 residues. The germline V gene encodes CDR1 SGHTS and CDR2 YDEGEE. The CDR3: CASSLRGARGYGYTF. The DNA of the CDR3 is TGTGCCAGCAGCTTGCGGGGGGCACGGGGCTATGGCTACACCTTC.

This CDR3 reads CAWSPKTTAHADTQYF. The DNA of the CDR3 is TGTGCCTGGAGCCCCAAGACAACGGCGCACGCAGATACGCAGTATTTT. This chain connects TRBV30 to TRBJ2-3; D ambiguous. The CDR3 contains 16 residues. CDR1 GTSNPN and CDR2 SVGIG come from the germline V gene (reference sequence). V lost 3 bases to trimming and J lost 4 bases, with 20 bases between them.

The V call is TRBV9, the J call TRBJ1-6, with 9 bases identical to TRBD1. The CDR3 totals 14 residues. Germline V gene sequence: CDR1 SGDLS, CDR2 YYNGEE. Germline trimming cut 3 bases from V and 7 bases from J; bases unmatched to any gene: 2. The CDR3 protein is CASSAGTGNSPLHF. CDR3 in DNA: TGTGCCAGCAGCGCCGGGACAGGGAATTCACCCCTCCACTTT.

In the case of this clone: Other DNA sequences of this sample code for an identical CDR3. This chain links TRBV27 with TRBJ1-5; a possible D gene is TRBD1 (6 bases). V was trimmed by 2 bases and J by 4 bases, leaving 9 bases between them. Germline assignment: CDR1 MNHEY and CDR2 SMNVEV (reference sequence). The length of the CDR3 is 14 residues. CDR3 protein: CASSLGQGNQPQHF. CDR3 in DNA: TGTGCCAGCAGTTTAGGCCAGGGGAATCAGCCCCAGCATTTT.

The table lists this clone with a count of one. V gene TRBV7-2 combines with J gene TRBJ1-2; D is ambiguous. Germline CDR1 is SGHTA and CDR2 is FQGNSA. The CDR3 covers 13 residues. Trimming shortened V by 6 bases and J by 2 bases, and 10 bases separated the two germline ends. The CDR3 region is CASSPDKNYGYTF. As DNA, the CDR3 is TGTGCCAGCAGTCCAGACAAGAACTATGGCTACACCTTC.

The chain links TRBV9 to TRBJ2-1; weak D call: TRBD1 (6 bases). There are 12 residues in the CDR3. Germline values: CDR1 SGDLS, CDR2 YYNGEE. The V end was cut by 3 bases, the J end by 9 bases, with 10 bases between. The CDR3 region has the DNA TGTGCCAGCAGCGCCCAGGGGATTGAGCAGTTCTTC. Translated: CASSAQGIEQFF.

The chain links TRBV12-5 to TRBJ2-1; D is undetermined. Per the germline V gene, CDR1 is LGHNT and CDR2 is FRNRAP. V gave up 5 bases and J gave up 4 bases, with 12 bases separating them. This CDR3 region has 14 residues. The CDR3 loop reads CASGILGIYNEQFF. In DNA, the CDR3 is TGTGCTAGTGGTATCCTGGGCATTTACAATGAGCAGTTCTTC.

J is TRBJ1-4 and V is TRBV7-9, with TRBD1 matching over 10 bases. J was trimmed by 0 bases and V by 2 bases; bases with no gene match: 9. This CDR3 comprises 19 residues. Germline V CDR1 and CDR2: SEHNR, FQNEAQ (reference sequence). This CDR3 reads CASSLIGTGEGATNEKLFF. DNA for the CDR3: TGTGCCAGCAGCTTAATCGGGACAGGGGAAGGGGCAACTAATGAAAAACTGTTTTTT.

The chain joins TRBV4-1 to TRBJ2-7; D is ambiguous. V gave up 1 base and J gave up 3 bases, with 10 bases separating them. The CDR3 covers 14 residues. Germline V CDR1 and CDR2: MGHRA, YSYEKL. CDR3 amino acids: CASSQVSQNYEQYF. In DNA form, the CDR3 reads TGCGCCAGCAGCCAAGTTAGCCAAAACTACGAGCAGTACTTC.